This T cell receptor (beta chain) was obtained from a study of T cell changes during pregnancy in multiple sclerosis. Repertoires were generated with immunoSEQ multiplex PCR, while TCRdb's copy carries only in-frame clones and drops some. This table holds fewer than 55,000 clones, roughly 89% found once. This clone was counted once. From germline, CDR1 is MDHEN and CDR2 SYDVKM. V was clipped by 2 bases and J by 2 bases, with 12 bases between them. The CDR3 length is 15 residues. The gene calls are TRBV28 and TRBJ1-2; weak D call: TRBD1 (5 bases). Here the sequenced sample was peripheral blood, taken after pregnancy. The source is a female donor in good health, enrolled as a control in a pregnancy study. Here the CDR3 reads CASSLRPGQNYGYTF. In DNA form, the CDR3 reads TGTGCCAGCAGTTTACGGCCAGGGCAGAACTATGGCTACACCTTC.